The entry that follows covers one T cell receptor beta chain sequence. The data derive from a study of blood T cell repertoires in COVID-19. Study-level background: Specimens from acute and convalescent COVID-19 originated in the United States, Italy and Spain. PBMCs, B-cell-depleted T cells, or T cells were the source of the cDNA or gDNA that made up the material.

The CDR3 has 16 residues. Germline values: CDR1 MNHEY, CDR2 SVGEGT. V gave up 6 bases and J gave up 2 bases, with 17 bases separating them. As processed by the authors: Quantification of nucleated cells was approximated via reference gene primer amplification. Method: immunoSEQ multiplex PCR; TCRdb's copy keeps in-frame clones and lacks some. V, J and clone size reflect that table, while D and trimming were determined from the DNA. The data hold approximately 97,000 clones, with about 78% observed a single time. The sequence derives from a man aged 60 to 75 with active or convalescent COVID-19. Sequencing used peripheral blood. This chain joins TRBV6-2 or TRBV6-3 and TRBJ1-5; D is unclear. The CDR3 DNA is TGTGCCAGCAGCCGACACGGGGAGAGGGGCAATCAGCCCCAGCATTTT. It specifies CASSRHGERGNQPQHF.